Following are 28 T cell receptor beta chains from one sample sequenced in a study of control samples from healthy donors and cancer patients. Repertoires were generated with immunoSEQ multiplex PCR, while TCRdb's copy carries only in-frame clones and drops some. The sample contains about 55,000 clones, more than 95% of which appear only once. Sequences were obtained from blood. The receptors here all came from a woman under 30 in good health.

The V gene is TRBV5-1, the J gene TRBJ2-1, with no clear D. The V gene lost 3 bases and the J gene lost 9 bases, with 13 bases spanning the gap. The length of the CDR3 is 13 residues. CDR1 is SGHRS, CDR2 YFSETQ, per germline. CDR3 nucleotide sequence: TGCGCCAGCAGCTCGAATGAGCGAAGTGAGCAGTTCTTC. As protein: CASSSNERSEQFF.

V usage is TRBV6-6 and J usage is TRBJ1-2, with 11 bases matching TRBD1. Trimming took 6 bases from V and 3 from J; bases not matched to a gene: 9. CDR1 MNHNY and CDR2 SVGAGI come from the germline V gene (reference sequence). The CDR3 covers 16 residues. The CDR3: CASSLDRGQLYYGYTF. The CDR3 DNA is TGTGCCAGCAGCTTGGACAGGGGGCAGTTGTACTATGGCTACACCTTC.

V gene TRBV7-8 combines with J gene TRBJ1-1, with 11 bases aligning to TRBD1. CDR1 is SGHVS and CDR2 is FQNEAQ in the germline V gene. J gave up 0 bases and V 5 bases, and 8 bases lay outside the gene matches. The CDR3 totals 17 residues. The CDR3 DNA follows: TGTGCCAGCAGCCCGAGAGGACAGGGGGCTGTGAACACTGAAGCTTTCTTT. Translating gives CASSPRGQGAVNTEAFF.

This rearrangement joins TRBV7-9 to TRBJ1-2; 9 bases are shared with TRBD1. CDR3 length equals 15 residues. V dropped 5 bases and J dropped 0; count of bases not matched to a gene: 4. CDR1 is SEHNR and CDR2 is FQNEAQ in the germline V gene (reference sequence). CDR3 DNA: TGTGCCAGCAGCGCGGGACAGGGAGCTAACTATGGCTACACCTTC. The encoded protein is CASSAGQGANYGYTF.

The V and J genes are TRBV4-1 and TRBJ1-2; D ambiguous. V lost 4 bases to trimming and J lost 2 bases, with 8 bases between them. The germline V gene encodes CDR1 MGHRA and CDR2 YSYEKL. CDR3 size: 13 residues. The CDR3 spells CASSPIMNYGYTF. The CDR3 nucleotides read TGCGCCAGCAGCCCAATTATGAACTATGGCTACACCTTC.

The chain has TRBV5-5 and TRBJ1-2; 7 bases map to TRBD1. The germline V gene encodes CDR1 SGHKS and CDR2 YYEKEE (reference sequence). CDR3 length equals 16 residues. V lost 3 bases to trimming and J lost 2 bases; unmatched junction nucleotides: 10. The CDR3 here is CASSSSGQKNNYGYTF. CDR3 in DNA: TGTGCCAGCAGCTCCTCGGGACAGAAAAACAACTATGGCTACACCTTC.

The chain combines TRBV6-4 with TRBJ2-3, with D possibly matching TRBD2 (5 bases). This CDR3 is built from 13 residues. Trimming took off 5 bases at V and 2 bases at J, with 8 bases between the two ends. CDR1 MRHNA and CDR2 SNTAGT come from the germline V gene. The CDR3 sequence: CASSLGDTDTQYF. The CDR3 DNA sequence: TGTGCCAGCAGTTTGGGAGACACAGATACGCAGTATTTT.

V and J are TRBV4-1 and TRBJ1-3; D is possibly TRBD1 (5 bases). Germline CDR1 is MGHRA and CDR2 is YSYEKL. The V gene lost 4 bases and the J gene lost 6 bases, with 10 bases spanning the gap. This CDR3 comprises 13 residues. The CDR3 is CASSLGGENTIYF. CDR3 nucleotide sequence: TGCGCCAGCAGCCTAGGAGGGGAAAACACCATATATTTT.

This chain uses TRBV10-3 with TRBJ1-2, with D possibly TRBD1 on 5 matching bases. Trimming stripped 4 bases from V and 5 bases from J, with 8 bases between. The CDR3 extends over 12 amino acids. Germline V gives CDR1 ENHRY, CDR2 SYGVKD. This CDR3 reads CAISAGTYGYTF. The CDR3 DNA reads TGTGCCATCAGTGCCGGGACTTATGGCTACACCTTC.

The V call is TRBV29-1, the J call TRBJ2-7; D gene uncertain. Trimming took 4 bases from V and 3 from J, leaving 13 bases between them. This CDR3 is built from 13 residues. Germline values: CDR1 SQVTM, CDR2 ANQGSEA. The CDR3 spells CSVARNSLYEQYF. Here the CDR3 DNA reads TGCAGCGTTGCAAGAAATAGTCTCTACGAGCAGTACTTC.

The V and J genes are TRBV18 and TRBJ1-4; unclear D gene. V dropped 4 bases and J dropped 6 bases, with 15 bases sitting between them. CDR1 is KGHSH and CDR2 is LQKENI in the germline V gene. This CDR3 comprises 15 residues. The CDR3 sequence is CASSLTFASDEKLFF. CDR3 sequence (DNA): TGTGCCAGCTCACTTACATTCGCCTCGGATGAAAAACTGTTTTTT.

The gene calls are TRBV2 and TRBJ2-7; 7 nucleotides align to TRBD2. The CDR3 sequence is 15 residues long. J lost 1 base, V lost 6 bases, and 9 bases had no gene match. Germline V gene sequence: CDR1 SNHLY, CDR2 FYNNEI. The chain's CDR3 is CASRSGGLLSYEQYF. The CDR3 DNA is TGTGCCAGCAGGTCCGGGGGACTACTATCCTACGAGCAGTACTTC.

This rearrangement joins TRBV24-1 to TRBJ1-2; D is unresolved. This CDR3 is built from 11 residues. Germline CDR1 reads KGHDR; CDR2 reads SFDVKD. V was clipped by 10 bases and J by 5 bases, with 10 bases between them. The CDR3 DNA sequence: TGTGCCACTCTGACGGATTATGGCTACACCTTC. This encodes CATLTDYGYTF.

This rearrangement joins TRBV14 to TRBJ1-1; the D gene is possibly TRBD1 (6 bases). CDR3 length: 16 amino acids. CDR1 and CDR2 (germline): SGHDN, FVKESK. V was clipped by 11 bases and J by 7 bases, with 29 bases between them. The CDR3 loop is CAQYEGDFGEGDEAFF. The CDR3 nucleotides read TGTGCCCAATATGAGGGGGACTTCGGAGAGGGGGATGAAGCTTTCTTT.

The chain carries TRBV12-3 or TRBV12-4 and TRBJ1-5; no clear D. Trimming left V 3 bases short and J 0 bases short, with 3 bases between. The CDR3 is made up of 13 amino acids. The CDR3 DNA reads as TGTGCCAGCAGTTTCAGTAGCAATCAGCCCCAGCATTTT. This codes for CASSFSSNQPQHF.

The CDR3 DNA follows: TGTGCCAGCAGCTTAGGGGGGTGGGACAGAAATCAGCCCCAGCATTTT. Protein sequence: CASSLGGWDRNQPQHF. The gene calls are TRBV7-2 and TRBJ1-5, with 7 bases aligning to TRBD1. The CDR3 has 16 amino acids. Germline-derived CDR1 and CDR2 are SGHTA and FQGNSA. Trimming took 1 base from V and 4 from J; bases not matched to a gene: 7.

The chain is built from TRBV5-4 and TRBJ1-2, with 8 bases that match TRBD1. The trim removed 4 bases at V and 8 bases at J, leaving 13 bases unmatched. This CDR3 region has 15 residues. Per germline, CDR1 SGHNT and CDR2 YYREEE (reference sequence). The CDR3 DNA reads TGTGCCAGCAGCGCACCCTGGGCAGGGGGCTACGGCTACACCTTC. Its translation: CASSAPWAGGYGYTF.

This clone was seen a single time. V is TRBV12-5 and J is TRBJ2-3; TRBD2 matches at 10 bases. V lost 1 base and J lost 4; bases outside the gene matches: 8. This CDR3 has 17 amino acids. Germline-derived CDR1 and CDR2 are LGHNT and FRNRAP. The CDR3 loop reads CASGLGYSGGAPDTQYF. The CDR3, as DNA: TGTGCTAGTGGTTTGGGTTACAGCGGGGGGGCCCCAGATACGCAGTATTTT.

The CDR3 sequence: CASSPGQGAEAFF. The CDR3 region has the DNA TGTGCCAGCTCACCGGGACAGGGGGCGGAGGCTTTCTTT. The V call is TRBV18, the J call TRBJ1-1, with TRBD1 matching 12 bases. V lost 3 bases to trimming and J lost 11 bases; unmatched junction nucleotides: 4. Germline V gene lookup returns CDR1 KGHSH and CDR2 LQKENI. This CDR3 comprises 13 residues.

This CDR3 reads CASVVLGGYNEQFF. As DNA, the CDR3 is TGTGCCAGTGTGGTGTTGGGGGGCTACAATGAGCAGTTCTTC. The chain uses TRBV2 and TRBJ2-1; TRBD2 might be the D (6 bases). Germline V CDR1 and CDR2: SNHLY, FYNNEI. V was clipped by 9 bases and J by 3 bases, with 15 bases between them. The CDR3 has 14 amino acids. The full variable domain, in which reference TRBV2 and TRBJ2-1 provide the parts outside the CDR3, is EPEVTQTPSHQVTQMGQEVILRCVPISNHLYFYWYRQILGQKVEFLVSFYNNEISEKSEIFDDQFSVERPDGSNFTLKIRSTKLEDSAMYFCASVVLGGYNEQFFGPGTRLTVL.

This clone is a singleton in its sample. The gene calls are TRBV19 and TRBJ2-4; tentative D call: TRBD1 (5 bases). Trimming stripped 0 bases from V and 0 bases from J, with 9 bases between. This CDR3 region has 16 residues. Looked up from germline, CDR1 is LNHDA and CDR2 is SQIVND (reference sequence). The CDR3: CASSIDQGLAKNIQYF. For the CDR3, the DNA is TGTGCCAGTAGTATAGATCAGGGCCTAGCCAAAAACATTCAGTACTTC.

The chain couples TRBV7-2 to TRBJ1-1; D is unclear. CDR1 is SGHTA and CDR2 is FQGNSA in the germline V gene. The CDR3 length is 12 residues. With 2 bases removed from V and 3 bases from J, the gap between germline ends came to 4 bases. CDR3 sequence (DNA): TGTGCCAGCAGCTTATCCGACACTGAAGCTTTCTTT. It translates to CASSLSDTEAFF.

The chain links TRBV27 to TRBJ1-5; D unresolved. Trimming removed 0 bases from V and 3 bases from J, with 9 bases in between. Germline assignment: CDR1 MNHEY and CDR2 SMNVEV (reference sequence). CDR3 length: 15 residues. The CDR3 loop reads CASSLSMAVNQPQHF. CDR3 DNA sequence: TGTGCCAGCAGTTTATCGATGGCAGTCAATCAGCCCCAGCATTTT.

V usage is TRBV2 and J usage is TRBJ1-1; a weak D match, TRBD1 (6 bases). The CDR3 runs 11 residues. V gave up 3 bases and J gave up 11 bases, with 10 bases separating them. Germline lookup yields CDR1 SNHLY and CDR2 FYNNEI. CDR3 nucleotide sequence: TGTGCCAGCAGTGACCGGACAGAGGCTTTCTTT. This codes for CASSDRTEAFF. The full variable domain, in which reference TRBV2 and TRBJ1-1 provide the parts outside the CDR3, is EPEVTQTPSHQVTQMGQEVILRCVPISNHLYFYWYRQILGQKVEFLVSFYNNEISEKSEIFDDQFSVERPDGSNFTLKIRSTKLEDSAMYFCASSDRTEAFFGQGTRLTVV.

The gene calls are TRBV4-1 and TRBJ2-1; no firm D call. Germline CDR1 reads MGHRA; CDR2 reads YSYEKL. The CDR3 is 14 residues long. The V gene lost 4 bases and the J gene lost 7 bases, with 14 bases spanning the gap. CDR3 in DNA: TGCGCCAGCAGCCCAACGTTTGGGTGGAATGAGCAGTTCTTC. It is translated as CASSPTFGWNEQFF.

The chain carries TRBV5-1 and TRBJ1-2; 9 bases map to TRBD1. Germline V gene sequence: CDR1 SGHRS, CDR2 YFSETQ. Trimming took 0 bases from V and 8 from J; bases not matched to a gene: 11. The CDR3 runs to 16 residues. This CDR3 is CASSLAQQGALGGYTF. The CDR3 DNA sequence: TGCGCCAGCAGCTTGGCCCAACAGGGGGCCCTAGGCGGCTACACCTTC.

The chain links TRBV11-2 to TRBJ1-1; TRBD1 aligns across 8 bases. Germline CDR1 is SGHAT and CDR2 is FQNNGV. V trimming: 5 bases; J trimming: 1 base; junction bases outside the gene matches: 9. The CDR3 sequence is 16 residues long. The CDR3 loop is CASSPWTGQRNTEAFF. CDR3 nucleotides: TGTGCCAGCAGCCCTTGGACAGGGCAACGGAACACTGAAGCTTTCTTT.

The gene calls are TRBV7-9 and TRBJ1-1; D might be TRBD1 (5 bases). The V end was cut by 6 bases, the J end by 6 bases, with 26 bases between. This CDR3 region has 17 residues. Germline V gives CDR1 SEHNR, CDR2 FQNEAQ (reference sequence). The CDR3 DNA reads TGTGCCAGCAGACCCGATGTGGGGACCGGGAGTTATGCTGAAGCTTTCTTT. This sequence encodes CASRPDVGTGSYAEAFF.